These T cell receptor beta chains were read from a single sample in a study of cytomegalovirus exposure and HLA in healthy donors. Method: immunoSEQ multiplex PCR; TCRdb's copy keeps in-frame clones and lacks some. Here the sample spans under 200,000 clones, more than 75% being singletons. The sample comprised PBMCs. Receptors were obtained from a male donor in good health and CMV-seropositive. Both conserved end residues are part of each CDR3. D genes are given only for firm matches. Clone size is not always given. Where it is, it says once, few, many or a class for expanded clones.

TRBD2,TRBJ2-7,TRBV25-1,-,CASSEGILAGGDEQYF,TGTGCCAGCAGTGAAGGAATACTAGCGGGGGGAGACGAGCAGTACTTC
TRBD1,TRBJ1-6,TRBV9,-,CASSVGGDRGNSPLHF,TGTGCCAGCAGCGTAGGTGGAGACAGGGGTAATTCACCCCTCCACTTT
TRBD1,TRBJ1-2,TRBV2,-,CASSVRDSYGYTF,TGTGCCAGCAGTGTCCGGGACAGTTACGGCTACACCTTC
TRBD2,TRBJ2-7,TRBV6-5,-,CASSYGREIF,TGTGCCAGCAGTTACGGGCGGGAGATCTTC
-,TRBJ1-3,TRBV4-3,-,CASSQATGSSGNTIYF,TGCGCCAGCAGCCAAGCTACAGGGAGCTCTGGAAACACCATATATTTT
TRBD2,TRBJ2-1,TRBV5-1,-,CASSPTSGTYNEQFF,TGCGCCAGCAGCCCCACTAGCGGGACCTACAATGAGCAGTTCTTC
-,TRBJ2-3,TRBV7-2,-,CASSLSFYDTQYF,TGTGCCAGCAGCTTAAGCTTCTATGATACGCAGTATTTT
-,TRBJ1-5,TRBV19,-,CASSRHGPQPQHF,TGTGCCAGTAGTAGACACGGTCCGCAGCCCCAGCATTTT
TRBD1,TRBJ1-1,TRBV19,-,CASSRDRGLGTEAFF,TGTGCCAGCAGTAGAGACAGGGGGCTTGGAACTGAAGCTTTCTTT
TRBD1,TRBJ2-7,TRBV28,-,CASSLRVVGRTGYSYEQYF,TGTGCCAGCAGTTTAAGGGTCGTGGGCCGGACAGGGTACTCCTACGAGCAGTACTTC
-,TRBJ1-3,TRBV7-6,-,CASSLLDSSGNTIYF,TGTGCCAGCAGCTTATTGGACAGCTCTGGAAACACCATATATTTT
-,TRBJ1-1,TRBV19,-,CASSTEEGQNTEAFF,TGTGCCAGTAGTACCGAGGAGGGCCAGAACACTGAAGCTTTCTTT
-,TRBJ2-5,TRBV4-1,-,CASSQASAVGTQYF,TGCGCCAGCAGCCAAGCTAGCGCGGTAGGGACCCAGTACTTC
-,TRBJ2-5,TRBV11-1,-,CASSLTFQETQYF,TGTGCCAGCAGCTTAACTTTCCAAGAGACCCAGTACTTC
-,TRBJ2-3,TRBV11-3,-,CASSGGDTQYF,TGTGCCAGCTCCGGTGGAGATACGCAGTATTTT
-,TRBJ2-2,TRBV19,-,CASRSGQKNTGELFF,TGTGCCAGTAGGTCTGGACAGAAGAACACCGGGGAGCTGTTTTTT
-,TRBJ2-3,TRBV7-6,-,CASSLLDSFTDTQYF,TGTGCCAGCAGCTTATTGGACTCCTTCACAGATACGCAGTATTTT
TRBD1,TRBJ2-7,TRBV5-6,-,CASSNYRGKIDEQYF,TGTGCCAGCAGTAACTACAGGGGTAAGATAGACGAGCAGTACTTC
-,TRBJ1-6,TRBV4-3,-,CASSQSDSSPLHF,TGCGCCAGCAGCCAATCAGACTCTTCACCCCTCCACTTT
-,TRBJ2-3,TRBV7-8,-,CASSLQNRARADTQYF,TGTGCCAGCAGCTTACAGAACAGGGCTAGGGCAGATACGCAGTATTTT
TRBD2,TRBJ2-1,TRBV30,-,CAWSRVAGGPDEQFF,TGTGCCTGGAGTAGGGTAGCGGGAGGGCCCGATGAGCAGTTCTTC
-,TRBJ2-1,TRBV6-5,-,CASSMDSLKYNEQFF,TGTGCCAGCAGTATGGACAGTCTGAAGTACAATGAGCAGTTCTTC
-,TRBJ2-1,TRBV6-6,few,CASRRGGLYNEQFF,TGTGCCAGCAGACGCGGGGGCCTTTACAATGAGCAGTTCTTC
TRBD2,TRBJ2-1,TRBV11-1,few,CASSSQRERSYNEQFF,TGTGCCAGCAGCTCCCAGCGGGAGCGGTCCTACAATGAGCAGTTCTTC
TRBD1,TRBJ2-4,TRBV9,-,CASSPGQESSKNIQYF,TGTGCCAGCAGCCCGGGACAGGAATCTTCCAAAAACATTCAGTACTTC
TRBD1,TRBJ1-3,TRBV7-2,-,CASSLVTGAGNTIYF,TGTGCCAGCAGCTTAGTGACAGGGGCTGGAAACACCATATATTTT
TRBD1,TRBJ2-2,TRBV7-9,-,CASSRLQGYTGELFF,TGTGCCAGCAGCAGGCTACAGGGGTACACCGGGGAGCTGTTTTTT
TRBD2,TRBJ2-5,TRBV14,-,CASSHLLAGGQETQYF,TGTGCCAGCAGCCACTTACTAGCGGGAGGCCAAGAGACCCAGTACTTC
-,TRBJ2-5,TRBV27,-,CASSRDSFQETQYF,TGTGCCAGCAGTCGGGACTCCTTTCAAGAGACCCAGTACTTC
TRBD1,TRBJ1-2,TRBV6-5,-,CASSADRGSYGYTF,TGTGCCAGCAGTGCCGACAGGGGAAGCTATGGCTACACCTTC
-,TRBJ2-1,TRBV4-3,-,CASSQTSWSSYNEQFF,TGCGCCAGCAGCCAAACCAGCTGGAGCTCCTACAATGAGCAGTTCTTC
-,TRBJ1-6,TRBV9,-,CASSSRPGNSPLHF,TGTGCCAGCAGCTCGCGACCCGGGAATTCACCCCTCCACTTT
-,TRBJ2-2,TRBV18,-,CASSARQHTGELFF,TGTGCCAGCTCAGCTAGACAGCACACCGGGGAGCTGTTTTTT
TRBD1,TRBJ1-5,TRBV6-1,-,CASRGRQGYNQPQHF,TGTGCCAGCCGGGGGAGACAGGGTTACAATCAGCCCCAGCATTTT
TRBD2,TRBJ2-1,TRBV7-6,-,CASTTGTSRYNEQFF,TGTGCCAGCACCACTGGGACTAGCCGCTACAATGAGCAGTTCTTC
TRBD2,TRBJ2-5,TRBV10-3,-,CAISAGLAGEETQYF,TGTGCCATCTCCGCGGGACTAGCGGGAGAAGAGACCCAGTACTTC
-,TRBJ2-2,TRBV9,-,CASSRLANTGELFF,TGTGCCAGCAGTCGACTAGCGAACACCGGGGAGCTGTTTTTT
TRBD2,TRBJ2-2,TRBV6-5,-,CASSYSGGRATGELFF,TGTGCCAGCAGTTACTCTGGCGGGAGGGCCACCGGGGAGCTGTTTTTT
-,TRBJ2-7,TRBV5-6,few,CASSLYQGVSEQYF,TGTGCCAGCAGCTTGTACCAGGGTGTCAGCGAGCAGTACTTC
TRBD1,TRBJ2-2,TRBV2,-,CASSGRDRGRGTGELFF,TGTGCCAGCAGTGGCCGGGACAGGGGGCGCGGGACCGGGGAGCTGTTTTTT
-,TRBJ2-4,TRBV19,-,CASSITGGENIQYF,TGTGCCAGTAGTATCACAGGGGGGGAAAACATTCAGTACTTC
-,TRBJ2-7,TRBV9,-,CASSVGPPGAVYYEQYF,TGTGCCAGCAGCGTAGGGCCCCCTGGGGCGGTATACTACGAGCAGTACTTC
-,TRBJ1-5,TRBV5-5,-,CASSLAQSGNQPQHF,TGTGCCAGCAGCTTGGCCCAAAGCGGCAATCAGCCCCAGCATTTT
TRBD1,TRBJ1-2,TRBV6-5,-,CASSYRDRGNYGYTF,TGTGCCAGCAGCTATCGGGACAGGGGGAACTATGGCTACACCTTC
-,TRBJ2-1,TRBV9,once,CASSASGRPQLNNEQFF,TGTGCCAGCAGCGCCAGCGGCAGGCCTCAATTAAACAATGAGCAGTTCTTC
TRBD1,TRBJ2-3,TRBV5-1,-,CASSTGQGSGDTQYF,TGCGCCAGCAGCACCGGACAGGGGAGCGGAGATACGCAGTATTTT
TRBD1,TRBJ2-1,TRBV9,-,CASSASWTGVTYNEQFF,TGTGCCAGCAGCGCCTCTTGGACAGGGGTCACCTACAATGAGCAGTTCTTC
TRBD1,TRBJ1-1,TRBV7-9,-,CASSLMTGGKNTEAFF,TGTGCCAGCAGCTTAATGACAGGGGGCAAGAACACTGAAGCTTTCTTT
-,TRBJ2-3,TRBV9,-,CASSVGTASTDTQYF,TGTGCCAGCAGCGTAGGGACAGCTAGCACAGATACGCAGTATTTT
TRBD1,TRBJ1-5,TRBV4-1,-,CASSPTGRDGNQPQHF,TGCGCCAGCAGCCCGACAGGGCGGGATGGCAATCAGCCCCAGCATTTT
-,TRBJ1-1,TRBV25-1,-,CASSVGGRNTEAFF,TGTGCCAGCAGTGTGGGGGGGCGGAACACTGAAGCTTTCTTT
TRBD1,TRBJ1-1,TRBV5-1,once,CASSLEGQSTEAFF,TGCGCCAGCAGCTTGGAGGGACAGAGCACTGAAGCTTTCTTT
-,TRBJ1-4,TRBV5-1,few,CASSPLTPGVEKLFF,TGCGCCAGCAGCCCACTCACCCCGGGTGTCGAAAAACTGTTTTTT
TRBD1,TRBJ2-5,TRBV5-1,-,CASSGQGAGETQYF,TGCGCCAGCAGCGGACAGGGGGCTGGTGAGACCCAGTACTTC
TRBD1,TRBJ1-3,TRBV7-2,few,CASSLEGTANSGNTIYF,TGTGCCAGCAGCTTAGAAGGGACAGCTAACTCTGGAAACACCATATATTTT